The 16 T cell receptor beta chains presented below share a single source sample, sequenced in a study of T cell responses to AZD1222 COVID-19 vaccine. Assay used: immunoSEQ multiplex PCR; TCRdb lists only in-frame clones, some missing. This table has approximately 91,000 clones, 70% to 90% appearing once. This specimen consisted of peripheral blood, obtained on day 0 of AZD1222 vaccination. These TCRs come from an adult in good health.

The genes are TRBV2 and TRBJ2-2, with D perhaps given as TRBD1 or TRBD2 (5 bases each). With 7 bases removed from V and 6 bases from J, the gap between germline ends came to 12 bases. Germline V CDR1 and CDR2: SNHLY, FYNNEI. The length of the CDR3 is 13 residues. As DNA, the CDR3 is TGTGCCAGCACCGGGGTGGGGCCCGGGGAGCTGTTTTTT. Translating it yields CASTGVGPGELFF.

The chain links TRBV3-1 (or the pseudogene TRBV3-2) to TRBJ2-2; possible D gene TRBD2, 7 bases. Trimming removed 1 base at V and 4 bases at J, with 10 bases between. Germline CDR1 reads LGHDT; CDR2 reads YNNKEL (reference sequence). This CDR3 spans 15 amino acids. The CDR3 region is CASSQVGGPTGELFF. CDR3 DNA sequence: TGTGCCAGCAGCCAAGTGGGGGGGCCCACCGGGGAGCTGTTTTTT.

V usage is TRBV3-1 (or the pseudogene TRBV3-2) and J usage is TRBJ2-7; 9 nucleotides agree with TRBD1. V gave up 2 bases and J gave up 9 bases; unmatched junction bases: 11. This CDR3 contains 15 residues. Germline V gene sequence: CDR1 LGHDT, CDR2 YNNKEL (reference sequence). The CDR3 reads CASSQSGTGRAGQYF. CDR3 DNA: TGTGCCAGCAGCCAATCCGGGACAGGGAGGGCTGGGCAGTACTTC.

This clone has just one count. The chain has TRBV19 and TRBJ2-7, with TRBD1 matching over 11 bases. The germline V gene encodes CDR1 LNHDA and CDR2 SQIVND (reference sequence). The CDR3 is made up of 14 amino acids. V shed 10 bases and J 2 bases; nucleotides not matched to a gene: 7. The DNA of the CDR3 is TGTGCCACCGCCGGGGACAGGGGGGCCTACGAGCAGTACTTC. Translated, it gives CATAGDRGAYEQYF.

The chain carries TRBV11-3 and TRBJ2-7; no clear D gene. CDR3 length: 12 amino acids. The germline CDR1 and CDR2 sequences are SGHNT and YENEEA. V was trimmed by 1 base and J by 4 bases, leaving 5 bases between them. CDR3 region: CASSLGDYEQYF. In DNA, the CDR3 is TGTGCCAGCAGCTTAGGTGATTACGAGCAGTACTTC.

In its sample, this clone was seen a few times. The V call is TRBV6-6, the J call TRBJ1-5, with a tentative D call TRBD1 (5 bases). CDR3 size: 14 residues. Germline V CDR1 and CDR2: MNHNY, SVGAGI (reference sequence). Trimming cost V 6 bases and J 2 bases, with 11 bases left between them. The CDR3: CASSNGGGNQPQHF. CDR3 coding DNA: TGTGCCAGCAGCAACGGGGGTGGCAATCAGCCCCAGCATTTT.

The CDR3 sequence is CASRTGPNYEQYF. The CDR3 nucleotides read TGTGCCAGCAGAACAGGGCCAAACTACGAGCAGTACTTC. V usage is TRBV6-5 and J usage is TRBJ2-7, with TRBD1 as a possible D gene (6 bases). The V end lost 6 bases, the J end lost 3 bases, and 12 bases lay between the germline ends. Germline V gene data show CDR1 as MNHEY and CDR2 as SVGAGI. This CDR3 has 13 amino acids.

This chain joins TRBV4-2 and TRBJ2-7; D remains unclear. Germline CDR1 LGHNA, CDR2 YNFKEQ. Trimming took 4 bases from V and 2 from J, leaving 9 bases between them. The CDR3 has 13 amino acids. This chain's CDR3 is CASSLKFPYEQYF. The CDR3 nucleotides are TGTGCCAGCAGCCTGAAGTTTCCCTACGAGCAGTACTTC.

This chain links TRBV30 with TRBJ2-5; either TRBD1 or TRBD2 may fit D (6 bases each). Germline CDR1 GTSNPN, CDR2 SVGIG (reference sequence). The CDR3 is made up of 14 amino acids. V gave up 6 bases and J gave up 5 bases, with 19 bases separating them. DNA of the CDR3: TGTGCCTGTACCAAGGGGGGTAATTGGGAGACCCAGTACTTC. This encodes CACTKGGNWETQYF.

CDR3 DNA sequence: TGTGCCAGCAGCCAAGATAGCGGGGGGGCAGATACGCAGTATTTT. Translation: CASSQDSGGADTQYF. The chain joins TRBV4-2 to TRBJ2-3; TRBD2 aligns across 11 bases. After removal of 0 bases from V and 4 bases from J, the junction contained 0 bases not matched to a gene. Germline V lookup: CDR1 LGHNA, CDR2 YNFKEQ. The CDR3 consists of 15 residues.

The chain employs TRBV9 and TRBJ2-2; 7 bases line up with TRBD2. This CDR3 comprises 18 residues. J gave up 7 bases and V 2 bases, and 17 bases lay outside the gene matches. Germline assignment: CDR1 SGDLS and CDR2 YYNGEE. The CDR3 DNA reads TGTGCCAGCAGCGTTAGTATTCTCACTAGCGCGAGTAACGGGGAGCTGTTTTTT. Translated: CASSVSILTSASNGELFF. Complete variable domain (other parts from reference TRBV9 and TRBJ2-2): DSGVTQTPKHLITATGQRVTLRCSPRSGDLSVYWYQQSLDQGLQFLIQYYNGEERAKGNILERFSAQQFPDLHSELNLSSLELGDSALYFCASSVSILTSASNGELFFGEGSRLTVL.

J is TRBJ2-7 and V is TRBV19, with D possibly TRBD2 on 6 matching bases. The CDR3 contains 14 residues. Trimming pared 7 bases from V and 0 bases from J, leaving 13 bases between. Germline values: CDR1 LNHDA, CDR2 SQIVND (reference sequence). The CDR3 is CASTAASDSYEQYF. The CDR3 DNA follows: TGTGCCAGTACCGCCGCTAGCGACTCCTACGAGCAGTACTTC.

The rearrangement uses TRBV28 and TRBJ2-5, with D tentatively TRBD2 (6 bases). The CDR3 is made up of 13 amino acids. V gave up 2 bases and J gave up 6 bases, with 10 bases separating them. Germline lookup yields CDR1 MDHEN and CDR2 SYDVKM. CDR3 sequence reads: CASSLGGAQTQYF. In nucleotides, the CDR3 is TGTGCCAGCAGTTTAGGAGGGGCCCAGACCCAGTACTTC.

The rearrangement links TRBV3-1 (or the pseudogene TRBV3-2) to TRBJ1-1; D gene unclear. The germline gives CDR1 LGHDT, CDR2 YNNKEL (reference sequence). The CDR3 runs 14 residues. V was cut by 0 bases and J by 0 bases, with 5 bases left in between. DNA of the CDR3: TGTGCCAGCAGCCAAGATCAGGTGAACACTGAAGCTTTCTTT. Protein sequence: CASSQDQVNTEAFF.

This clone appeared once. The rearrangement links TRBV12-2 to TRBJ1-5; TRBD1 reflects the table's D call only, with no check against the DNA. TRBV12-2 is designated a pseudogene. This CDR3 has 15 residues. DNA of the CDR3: TGTGCAAGTCCCATAGAGGGGGATGGCAATCAGCCCCAGCATTTT. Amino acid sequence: CASPIEGDGNQPQHF.

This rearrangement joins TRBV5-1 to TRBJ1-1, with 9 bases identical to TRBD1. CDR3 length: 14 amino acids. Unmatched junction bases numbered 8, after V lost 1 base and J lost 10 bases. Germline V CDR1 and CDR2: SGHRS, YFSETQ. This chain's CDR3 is CASSLSGQGISAFF. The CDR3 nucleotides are TGCGCCAGCAGCTTGTCGGGACAGGGAATTTCAGCTTTCTTT.